These T cell receptor beta chains were read from a single sample in a study of identical twins. TCRdb passed the 5' RACE reads through MiXCR, listing each CDR3 protein once. The sample records about 240,000 distinct CDR3 sequences, roughly a tenth being singletons. The specimen was memory T cells sorted from blood. Every receptor here comes from a man aged 45-60 years in good health. Both conserved end residues are part of each CDR3. A D gene is named only where the DNA matches it firmly. For some rows the clone size is stated as once, few or many, or as a class when expanded; others skip it.

v_call: TRBV4-3
d_call: TRBD2
clone_size: few
j_call: TRBJ2-1
cdr3_nt: TGCGCCAGCAGCAGCGGGAGAGGTTCCTACAATGAGCAGTTCTTC
cdr3_aa: CASSSGRGSYNEQFF

v_call: TRBV6-1
d_call: .
clone_size: .
j_call: TRBJ1-3
cdr3_nt: TGTGCCAGCACCGAAATAGCTGGAAACACCATATATTTT
cdr3_aa: CASTEIAGNTIYF

v_call: TRBV9
d_call: TRBD2
clone_size: few
j_call: TRBJ2-7
cdr3_nt: TGTGCCAGCAGCTCCCGAGCTAGCGGGAGGTCCTACGAGCAGTACTTC
cdr3_aa: CASSSRASGRSYEQYF

v_call: TRBV5-1
d_call: .
clone_size: many
j_call: TRBJ2-7
cdr3_nt: TGCGCCAGCAGCCCGAACCCGGGACCAACTTCCTACGAGCAGTACTTC
cdr3_aa: CASSPNPGPTSYEQYF

v_call: TRBV20-1
d_call: .
clone_size: few
j_call: TRBJ2-7
cdr3_nt: TGCAGTGCTAGAGATGACACCTACGAGCAGTACTTC
cdr3_aa: CSARDDTYEQYF

v_call: TRBV6-5
d_call: .
clone_size: many
j_call: TRBJ2-4
cdr3_nt: TGTGCCAGCAGTTTTGGATGGGGGCTAGCCAAAAACATTCAGTACTTC
cdr3_aa: CASSFGWGLAKNIQYF

v_call: TRBV6-1
d_call: .
clone_size: many
j_call: TRBJ2-4
cdr3_nt: TGTGCCAGCACCCATCCTATAGCCAAAAACATTCAGTACTTC
cdr3_aa: CASTHPIAKNIQYF

v_call: TRBV29-1
d_call: TRBD1
clone_size: few
j_call: TRBJ1-2
cdr3_nt: TGCAGCGTTGAAGATTGGGACAGGGGTTATGATGGCTACACCTTC
cdr3_aa: CSVEDWDRGYDGYTF

v_call: TRBV20-1
d_call: .
clone_size: few
j_call: TRBJ2-3
cdr3_nt: TGCAGTGCTAGAGAGACAACAGATACGCAGTATTTT
cdr3_aa: CSARETTDTQYF

v_call: TRBV28
d_call: .
clone_size: many
j_call: TRBJ1-5
cdr3_nt: TGTGCCAGCGAAGGGGATAGCAATCAGCCCCAGCATTTT
cdr3_aa: CASEGDSNQPQHF

v_call: TRBV24-1
d_call: .
clone_size: many
j_call: TRBJ2-5
cdr3_nt: TGTGCCACCAGTGACGACAGGATAGAGACCCAGTACTTC
cdr3_aa: CATSDDRIETQYF

v_call: TRBV4-3
d_call: .
clone_size: many
j_call: TRBJ2-1
cdr3_nt: TGCGCCAGCAGCCGGAAGGGACTCTACAATGAGCAGTTCTTC
cdr3_aa: CASSRKGLYNEQFF

v_call: TRBV14
d_call: TRBD1
clone_size: .
j_call: TRBJ2-7
cdr3_nt: TGTGCCAGCAGCCTTCGGGACAGTGGGACCTACGAGCAGTACTTC
cdr3_aa: CASSLRDSGTYEQYF

v_call: TRBV12-3/TRBV12-4
d_call: .
clone_size: many
j_call: TRBJ2-7
cdr3_nt: TGTGCCAGCAGTTTAGGTGGCTCCATAGGGGAGCAGTACTTC
cdr3_aa: CASSLGGSIGEQYF

v_call: TRBV7-2
d_call: TRBD2
clone_size: .
j_call: TRBJ2-7
cdr3_nt: TGTGCCAGCAGCTCTAGCGGACTAGCTTACGAGCAGTACTTC
cdr3_aa: CASSSSGLAYEQYF

v_call: TRBV11-2
d_call: .
clone_size: .
j_call: TRBJ1-1
cdr3_nt: TGTGCCAGCAGCTTAGAATCGGGGATCCGCGGGAACACTGAAGCTTTCTTT
cdr3_aa: CASSLESGIRGNTEAFF

v_call: TRBV18
d_call: .
clone_size: .
j_call: TRBJ2-3
cdr3_nt: TGTGCCAGCGCAATATACGACAGTACGCAGTATTTT
cdr3_aa: CASAIYDSTQYF

v_call: TRBV6-1
d_call: TRBD1
clone_size: many
j_call: TRBJ1-1
cdr3_nt: TGTGCCAGCACCAGGACAGGGAACACTGAAGCTTTCTTT
cdr3_aa: CASTRTGNTEAFF

v_call: TRBV20-1
d_call: TRBD2
clone_size: few
j_call: TRBJ2-1
cdr3_nt: TGCAGCCCACTAGCGGGGGCCCTCAATGAGCAGTTCTTC
cdr3_aa: CSPLAGALNEQFF

v_call: TRBV5-1
d_call: TRBD1
clone_size: many
j_call: TRBJ1-1
cdr3_nt: TGCGCCAGCAGTCAAGTTGGGACAGGCACTGAAGCTTTCTTT
cdr3_aa: CASSQVGTGTEAFF

v_call: TRBV28
d_call: TRBD2
clone_size: many
j_call: TRBJ2-3
cdr3_nt: TGTGCCAGCAGACTGACTAGCGGGAGCGCACATACGCAGTATTTT
cdr3_aa: CASRLTSGSAHTQYF

v_call: TRBV4-3
d_call: TRBD1
clone_size: few
j_call: TRBJ2-1
cdr3_nt: TGCGCCAGCAGCCAAGCAGGGGGCCTAAGCTCCTACAATGAGCAGTTCTTC
cdr3_aa: CASSQAGGLSSYNEQFF

v_call: TRBV7-3
d_call: .
clone_size: many
j_call: TRBJ2-1
cdr3_nt: TGTGCCAGCAGCTTAGTTCCCTCGAATGAGCAGTTCTTC
cdr3_aa: CASSLVPSNEQFF

v_call: TRBV7-2
d_call: .
clone_size: .
j_call: TRBJ2-1
cdr3_nt: TGTGCCAGCAGCTTAGAAGGTGGCCGGAAGCAGTTCTTC
cdr3_aa: CASSLEGGRKQFF

v_call: TRBV2
d_call: TRBD1
clone_size: few
j_call: TRBJ2-5
cdr3_nt: TGTGCCAGCAGGAGGGACAGCCAAGAGACCCAGTACTTC
cdr3_aa: CASRRDSQETQYF

v_call: TRBV10-3
d_call: TRBD2
clone_size: many
j_call: TRBJ2-1
cdr3_nt: TGTGCCATCAGTGAACGGCTAGCGGGAGGCGGAGATGAGCAGTTCTTC
cdr3_aa: CAISERLAGGGDEQFF

v_call: TRBV7-9
d_call: TRBD1
clone_size: many
j_call: TRBJ1-4
cdr3_nt: TGTGCCAGCAGCTTACCGGGACAGGGCTATGAAAAACTGTTTTTT
cdr3_aa: CASSLPGQGYEKLFF

v_call: TRBV13
d_call: .
clone_size: .
j_call: TRBJ2-7
cdr3_nt: TGTGCCAGCAGCTCCCCCTCAAGGGCCCCTTACGAGCAGTACTTC
cdr3_aa: CASSSPSRAPYEQYF

v_call: TRBV5-1
d_call: .
clone_size: many
j_call: TRBJ2-7
cdr3_nt: TGCGCCAGCAGCGAGGACGAGACCTACGAGCAGTACTTC
cdr3_aa: CASSEDETYEQYF

v_call: TRBV3-1
d_call: .
clone_size: .
j_call: TRBJ1-6
cdr3_nt: TGTGCCAGCAGCCAAGAGGCAGGGCCGAATTCACCCCTCCACTTT
cdr3_aa: CASSQEAGPNSPLHF

v_call: TRBV7-2
d_call: .
clone_size: .
j_call: TRBJ2-1
cdr3_nt: TGTGCCAGCAGCATTCAGGGCGGCAATGAGCAGTTCTTC
cdr3_aa: CASSIQGGNEQFF

v_call: TRBV27
d_call: .
clone_size: few
j_call: TRBJ2-7
cdr3_nt: TGTGCCAGCAGTCCTACTAACTTCAGAGGGACAAGCAAGAGGTCCTACGAGCAGTACTTC
cdr3_aa: CASSPTNFRGTSKRSYEQYF

v_call: TRBV7-2
d_call: TRBD2
clone_size: many
j_call: TRBJ2-5
cdr3_nt: TGTGCCAGCAGCTGGGGACTAGCTGGAGAGACCCAGTACTTC
cdr3_aa: CASSWGLAGETQYF

v_call: TRBV29-1
d_call: .
clone_size: few
j_call: TRBJ2-7
cdr3_nt: TGCAGCGCCAGAAGGGCTACAGGCTCCTACGAGCAGTACTTC
cdr3_aa: CSARRATGSYEQYF

v_call: TRBV5-6
d_call: .
clone_size: .
j_call: TRBJ1-1
cdr3_nt: TGTGCCAGCAGCAACTTCGCGGGGGCGAGGACTGAAGCTTTCTTT
cdr3_aa: CASSNFAGARTEAFF

v_call: TRBV7-9
d_call: .
clone_size: many
j_call: TRBJ1-1
cdr3_nt: TGTGCCAGCAGCTTATCCTCGCCCACTGAAGCTTTCTTT
cdr3_aa: CASSLSSPTEAFF

v_call: TRBV27
d_call: .
clone_size: .
j_call: TRBJ2-4
cdr3_nt: TGTGCCAGCAGTACCAATACAGGGAAAGGGAACATTCAGTACTTC
cdr3_aa: CASSTNTGKGNIQYF

v_call: TRBV2
d_call: .
clone_size: .
j_call: TRBJ2-2
cdr3_nt: TGTGCCAGCAGTAAGACTAGGTTCACCGGGGAGCTGTTTTTT
cdr3_aa: CASSKTRFTGELFF

v_call: TRBV11-2
d_call: .
clone_size: many
j_call: TRBJ2-1
cdr3_nt: TGTGCCAGCTTGAACTGGCGGGGAACCGATGAGCAGTTCTTC
cdr3_aa: CASLNWRGTDEQFF

v_call: TRBV29-1
d_call: .
clone_size: .
j_call: TRBJ2-1
cdr3_nt: TGCAGCGTCGGTCTTGGATCGGGGGAGTTTAATGAGCAGTTCTTC
cdr3_aa: CSVGLGSGEFNEQFF

v_call: TRBV20-1
d_call: .
clone_size: .
j_call: TRBJ2-5
cdr3_nt: TGCAGTGCTAGAGATGTTAGACAGACAGTCGGAGAGACCCAGTACTTC
cdr3_aa: CSARDVRQTVGETQYF

v_call: TRBV20-1
d_call: TRBD1
clone_size: many
j_call: TRBJ1-2
cdr3_nt: TGCAGTGCTAGAGAGAGAGGGGGCGCCGGCTATGGCTACACCTTC
cdr3_aa: CSARERGGAGYGYTF

v_call: TRBV5-1
d_call: .
clone_size: .
j_call: TRBJ2-5
cdr3_nt: TGCGCCAGCAGCTGGATAGCGGAGAAGTCGGGGACCCAGTACTTC
cdr3_aa: CASSWIAEKSGTQYF

v_call: TRBV25-1
d_call: TRBD1
clone_size: .
j_call: TRBJ1-2
cdr3_nt: TGTGCCAGGCCTCCAGGGGGCTTCTATGGCTACACCTTC
cdr3_aa: CARPPGGFYGYTF

v_call: TRBV12-3/TRBV12-4
d_call: .
clone_size: .
j_call: TRBJ1-4
cdr3_nt: TGTGCCAGCAGGACTGGGACTGTGGAAAAACTGTTTTTT
cdr3_aa: CASRTGTVEKLFF

v_call: TRBV7-9
d_call: .
clone_size: .
j_call: TRBJ2-2
cdr3_nt: TGTGCCAGCAGCTTAAGTTGGACAGCTGACACCGGGGAGCTGTTTTTT
cdr3_aa: CASSLSWTADTGELFF

v_call: TRBV20-1
d_call: .
clone_size: many
j_call: TRBJ1-5
cdr3_nt: TGCAGTGCTAGAGACCCGTCCAGGGTTGAGGGCGGACAGCCCCAGCATTTT
cdr3_aa: CSARDPSRVEGGQPQHF

v_call: TRBV5-1
d_call: TRBD1
clone_size: few
j_call: TRBJ1-6
cdr3_nt: TGCGCCAGCAGCTTAGGGTTCCAGGGGGTATCACCCCTCCACTTT
cdr3_aa: CASSLGFQGVSPLHF

v_call: TRBV5-1
d_call: .
clone_size: many
j_call: TRBJ2-1
cdr3_nt: TGCGCCAGCAGCCTGGCCGGGACATACTCTACAATGGAGCAGTTCTTC
cdr3_aa: CASSLAGTYSTMEQFF

v_call: TRBV7-6
d_call: .
clone_size: .
j_call: TRBJ2-2
cdr3_nt: TGTGCCAGCAGCTTAGTGACCCGGACACGGAACACCGGGGAGCTGTTTTTT
cdr3_aa: CASSLVTRTRNTGELFF

v_call: TRBV27
d_call: .
clone_size: few
j_call: TRBJ1-1
cdr3_nt: TGTGCCAGCAGTTTGCTTCAGGGGACCACTGAAGCTTTCTTT
cdr3_aa: CASSLLQGTTEAFF